One and the same sample provided the 27 T cell receptor beta chains below, sequenced in a study of blood T cell repertoires in COVID-19. The data were produced by immunoSEQ multiplex PCR, yet TCRdb's version contains in-frame clones alone and is incomplete. The sample lists about 81,000 clones; 91% were seen once. Sequencing was done on a sample of peripheral blood. These receptors all come from a woman aged 45-65 years in a cohort sampled during active COVID-19.

The J gene is TRBJ2-7, the V gene TRBV18; tentatively, D is TRBD1 (5 bases). V gave up 3 bases and J gave up 4 bases, with 13 bases separating them. The CDR3 runs 14 residues. Germline CDR1 KGHSH, CDR2 LQKENI. The CDR3 sequence is CASSPQGSAYEQYF. In nucleotides, the CDR3 is TGTGCCAGCTCACCCCAGGGTAGTGCTTACGAGCAGTACTTC.

The J gene is TRBJ2-3, the V gene TRBV16, with TRBD2 matching 13 bases. CDR1 is KGHSY and CDR2 is FQNENV in the germline V gene. The CDR3 spans 16 residues. J gave up 2 bases and V 4 bases, and 3 bases lay outside the gene matches. The CDR3 DNA sequence: TGTGCCAGCAGCCGACTAGCGGGGGGCCCCACAGATACGCAGTATTTT. Translation gives CASSRLAGGPTDTQYF.

The rearrangement links TRBV6-5 to TRBJ2-5, with 10 bases that match TRBD2. The CDR3 covers 13 residues. J lost 9 bases, V lost 4 bases, and 5 bases had no gene match. Germline loops: CDR1 MNHEY, CDR2 SVGAGI. The CDR3 bases are TGTGCCAGCAGTTTCTCCCTAGCGGGGGCCCAGTACTTC. Translated, it gives CASSFSLAGAQYF.

The J gene is TRBJ2-5, the V gene TRBV10-3; D possibly corresponds to TRBD1 (6 bases). This CDR3 region has 15 residues. The V end lost 7 bases, the J end lost 5 bases, and 20 bases lay between the germline ends. The V gene's germline CDR1 is ENHRY and CDR2 SYGVKD. This CDR3 is CAITSGAGEWETQYF. The DNA for the CDR3 is TGTGCCATCACTTCGGGCGCAGGGGAATGGGAGACCCAGTACTTC.

The chain links TRBV14 to TRBJ1-3; D remains ambiguous. Germline V lookup: CDR1 SGHDN, CDR2 FVKESK. V was pared by 6 bases and J by 7 bases, with 10 bases between. The length of the CDR3 is 12 residues. The CDR3, as DNA: TGTGCCAGCAGTCGGTCGGGGAACACCATATATTTT. This encodes CASSRSGNTIYF.

The V gene is TRBV6-1, the J gene TRBJ2-5, with 9 positions matching TRBD2. V dropped 3 bases and J dropped 5; count of bases not matched to a gene: 7. This CDR3 contains 15 residues. Germline CDR1 MNHNS, CDR2 SASEGT. The CDR3 bases are TGTGCCAGCAGTGAGCTTAATAGCGGGAGCGAGACCCAGTACTTC. It is translated as CASSELNSGSETQYF.

The chain combines TRBV27 with TRBJ2-1, with 9 nucleotides matching TRBD2. This CDR3 has 15 residues. V dropped 3 bases and J dropped 5; count of bases not matched to a gene: 5. CDR1 MNHEY and CDR2 SMNVEV come from the germline V gene (reference sequence). CDR3 residues: CASSLWLAGNNEQFF. The CDR3, as DNA: TGTGCCAGCAGTTTGTGGCTAGCGGGAAACAATGAGCAGTTCTTC.

The chain combines TRBV28 with TRBJ2-1, with D possibly TRBD2 on 6 matching bases. Germline CDR1 reads MDHEN; CDR2 reads SYDVKM. V gave up 3 bases and J gave up 3 bases, with 12 bases separating them. The CDR3 is made up of 15 amino acids. CDR3 sequence reads: CASSFGGAGYNEQFF. CDR3 bases: TGTGCCAGCAGTTTTGGAGGGGCCGGCTACAATGAGCAGTTCTTC.

The V call is TRBV19, the J call TRBJ1-2; 8 nucleotides agree with TRBD1. This CDR3 is built from 16 residues. The germline gives CDR1 LNHDA, CDR2 SQIVND (reference sequence). Germline trimming cut 7 bases from V and 4 bases from J; bases unmatched to any gene: 14. In DNA, the CDR3 is TGTGCCAGTACGCAGACAGGGGCGACGCGTGGCTATGGCTACACCTTC. Translated: CASTQTGATRGYGYTF.

The J gene is TRBJ2-3, the V gene TRBV6-2 or TRBV6-3; 10 nucleotides align to TRBD2. The length of the CDR3 is 19 residues. Germline V CDR1 and CDR2: MNHEY, SVGEGT. With V trimmed by 0 bases and J by 2 bases, 11 bases remained unmatched. DNA for the CDR3: TGTGCCAGCAGTTACTCGATTCAATTCCTAGCGGGAGACACAGATACGCAGTATTTT. Protein product: CASSYSIQFLAGDTDTQYF.

DNA for the CDR3: TGTGCCATCAGTGAGGGACTAGCGGGGTTGGGAGAGACCCAGTACTTC. This sequence encodes CAISEGLAGLGETQYF. This sequence joins TRBV10-3 and TRBJ2-5, with 12 bases matching TRBD2. V dropped 2 bases and J dropped 4; count of bases not matched to a gene: 5. The germline gives CDR1 ENHRY, CDR2 SYGVKD. This CDR3 spans 16 amino acids.

The genes are TRBV11-2 and TRBJ2-1; maybe TRBD1 (6 bases). The CDR3 is 14 amino acids. V shed 3 bases and J shed 5 bases, with 11 bases lying between them. The germline gives CDR1 SGHAT, CDR2 FQNNGV. The CDR3 bases are TGTGCCAGCAGCTTGGGGTACAGGGACAATGAGCAGTTCTTC. Protein product: CASSLGYRDNEQFF.

The gene calls are TRBV28 and TRBJ2-3, with no clear D. This CDR3 has 14 amino acids. Germline V gene lookup returns CDR1 MDHEN and CDR2 SYDVKM. V was trimmed by 6 bases and J by 5 bases, leaving 15 bases between them. The CDR3: CASRSTAVVDTQYF. The CDR3 DNA reads as TGTGCCAGCAGATCGACTGCGGTGGTAGATACGCAGTATTTT. The whole variable domain, remainder taken from reference TRBV28 and TRBJ2-3, is DVKVTQSSRYLVKRTGEKVFLECVQDMDHENMFWYRQDPGLGLRLIYFSYDVKMKEKGDIPEGYSVSREKKERFSLILESASTNQTSMYLCASRSTAVVDTQYFGPGTRLTVL.

This sequence joins TRBV5-1 and TRBJ2-7; 8 bases map to TRBD1. Germline lookup yields CDR1 SGHRS and CDR2 YFSETQ. The junction had 8 bases not matched to a gene; V was cut back by 0 bases and J by 6 bases. CDR3 length: 15 residues. CDR3 amino acids: CASSLGTGSVREQYF. In DNA, the CDR3 is TGCGCCAGCAGCTTGGGGACAGGGTCCGTTCGCGAGCAGTACTTC. The full variable domain, in which reference TRBV5-1 and TRBJ2-7 provide the parts outside the CDR3, is KAGVTQTPRYLIKTRGQQVTLSCSPISGHRSVSWYQQTPGQGLQFLFEYFSETQRNKGNFPGRFSGRQFSNSRSEMNVSTLELGDSALYLCASSLGTGSVREQYFGPGTRLTVT.

V and J are TRBV7-3 and TRBJ2-4; 9 positions agree with TRBD1. J gave up 6 bases and V 5 bases, and 5 bases lay outside the gene matches. Looked up from germline, CDR1 is SGHTA and CDR2 is FQGTGA. The CDR3 totals 14 residues. The CDR3 nucleotides read TGTGCCAGCAGCCCGGCGGACAGGGGAAACATTCAGTACTTC. Protein: CASSPADRGNIQYF.

This chain links TRBV19 with TRBJ2-7; 7 bases match TRBD1. CDR1 is LNHDA, CDR2 SQIVND, per germline (reference sequence). The CDR3 has 12 residues. The J segment lost 6 bases and the V segment lost 5 bases, leaving 4 bases of the junction unmatched. Here the CDR3 reads CASSSQGSEQYF. DNA for the CDR3: TGTGCCAGTAGTTCACAGGGGAGCGAGCAGTACTTC. Full variable domain (outside the CDR3, taken from reference TRBV19 and TRBJ2-7): DGGITQSPKYLFRKEGQNVTLSCEQNLNHDAMYWYRQDPGQGLRLIYYSQIVNDFQKGDIAEGYSVSREKKESFPLTVTSAQKNPTAFYLCASSSQGSEQYFGPGTRLTVT.

The CDR3 sequence is CASSVPGLDAYEQYF. CDR3 DNA sequence: TGCGCCAGCAGTGTCCCGGGACTAGATGCCTACGAGCAGTACTTC. The V gene is TRBV10-1, the J gene TRBJ2-7; 8 positions agree with TRBD2. V lost 4 bases to trimming and J lost 2 bases; unmatched junction nucleotides: 7. This CDR3 region has 15 residues. Germline loops: CDR1 WNHNN, CDR2 SYGVQD (reference sequence).

The chain couples TRBV28 to TRBJ2-3; the D gene is possibly TRBD2 (5 bases). The V and J ends lost 5 bases and 2 bases respectively, with 11 bases between them. The CDR3 covers 14 residues. Germline CDR1 is MDHEN and CDR2 is SYDVKM. DNA of the CDR3: TGTGCCAGCAGTGCACTAGTTAACACAGATACGCAGTATTTT. This encodes CASSALVNTDTQYF.

J is TRBJ2-2 and V is TRBV7-9; 8 nucleotides agree with TRBD1. This CDR3 comprises 16 residues. V lost 4 bases to trimming and J lost 0 bases; unmatched junction nucleotides: 4. Looked up from germline, CDR1 is SEHNR and CDR2 is FQNEAQ (reference sequence). The CDR3 coding sequence is TGTGCCAGCAGCTCGCAGGGGGCTGCGAACACCGGGGAGCTGTTTTTT. It codes for CASSSQGAANTGELFF.

The chain is built from TRBV9 and TRBJ1-2; TRBD1 is a possible D gene (6 bases). V was cut by 3 bases and J by 3 bases, with 12 bases left in between. Per the germline V gene, CDR1 is SGDLS and CDR2 is YYNGEE. This CDR3 is 14 amino acids long. CDR3 residues: CASSAGGGDYGYTF. Here the CDR3 DNA reads TGTGCCAGCAGCGCGGGAGGGGGTGACTATGGCTACACCTTC.

V is TRBV11-2 and J is TRBJ2-1; TRBD1 is a possible D gene (5 bases). Germline CDR1 SGHAT, CDR2 FQNNGV. Trimming stripped 2 bases from V and 6 bases from J, with 11 bases between. The CDR3 covers 14 residues. DNA of the CDR3: TGTGCCAGCAGCTTACAGGGTACCCTCAATGAGCAGTTCTTC. It encodes CASSLQGTLNEQFF.

This chain connects TRBV5-6 to TRBJ2-6, with D perhaps matching TRBD1 (6 bases). Germline lookup yields CDR1 SGHDT and CDR2 YYEEEE. This CDR3 is 15 amino acids long. The V end was cut by 2 bases, the J end by 4 bases, with 10 bases between. CDR3 protein: CASSLAGAGANVLTF. Here the CDR3 DNA reads TGTGCCAGCAGCTTAGCAGGGGCCGGGGCCAACGTCCTGACTTTC.

This clone was seen a few times. V usage is TRBV19 and J usage is TRBJ2-4, with D possibly TRBD1 on 6 matching bases. This CDR3 is built from 14 residues. Germline V lookup: CDR1 LNHDA, CDR2 SQIVND (reference sequence). V lost 2 bases to trimming and J lost 8 bases, with 13 bases between them. Here the CDR3 reads CASSISGQSYIQYF. CDR3 coding DNA: TGTGCCAGTAGTATAAGCGGACAGAGCTACATTCAGTACTTC.

This chain uses TRBV11-2 with TRBJ2-2; D perhaps matches TRBD2 (6 bases). The germline V gene has CDR1 SGHAT and CDR2 FQNNGV. The CDR3 has 15 residues. Trimming shortened V by 5 bases and J by 3 bases, and 13 bases separated the two germline ends. The CDR3 DNA is TGTGCCAGCAGCCATACGACTAGTTACACCGGGGAGCTGTTTTTT. Protein sequence: CASSHTTSYTGELFF.

The chain carries TRBV25-1 and TRBJ2-5, with a weak D call TRBD1 (6 bases). The V end lost 2 bases, the J end lost 4 bases, and 14 bases lay between the germline ends. The CDR3 runs to 15 residues. CDR1 MGHDK and CDR2 SYGVNS come from the germline V gene. The CDR3 here is CASSEPQGSGETQYF. CDR3 coding DNA: TGTGCCAGCAGTGAACCCCAGGGGAGTGGAGAGACCCAGTACTTC.

The chain recombines TRBV5-4 with TRBJ2-7; 12 nucleotides match TRBD1. Trimming removed 1 base from V and 0 bases from J; junction bases left unmatched: 5. Germline lookup yields CDR1 SGHNT and CDR2 YYREEE (reference sequence). CDR3 size: 17 residues. The chain's CDR3 is CASSLKGQGAFSYEQYF. The CDR3, as DNA: TGTGCCAGCAGCTTGAAGGGACAGGGGGCCTTCTCCTACGAGCAGTACTTC. Supplemented by reference TRBV5-4 and TRBJ2-7, the full variable domain reads ETGVTQSPTHLIKTRGQQVTLRCSSQSGHNTVSWYQQALGQGPQFIFQYYREEENGRGNFPPRFSGLQFPNYSSELNVNALELDDSALYLCASSLKGQGAFSYEQYFGPGTRLTVT.

CDR3 protein: CAWSVQLGGGTPLHF. CDR3 nucleotide sequence: TGTGCCTGGAGTGTACAATTAGGGGGAGGGACACCCCTCCACTTT. This sequence joins TRBV30 and TRBJ1-6, with D tentatively TRBD1 (6 bases). The CDR3 runs 15 residues. Per the germline V gene, CDR1 is GTSNPN and CDR2 is SVGIG (reference sequence). V lost 0 bases and J lost 11, with 17 bases in between.